This is a list of T cell receptor beta chains from one sample in a study of blood T cell repertoires in COVID-19. TCRdb keeps only in-frame clones here, not all; method: immunoSEQ multiplex PCR. The sample lists hundreds of thousands of clones, under 95% seen once, with roughly 2.6% in the top ten. Source material: PBMCs or T cells enriched from blood (not recorded which). The receptors derive from a man aged 55 to 69 who had recovered from COVID-19. Both conserved end residues are trimmed from each CDR3.

len,j_gene,v_gene,CDR3aa
9,TRBJ2-7,TRBV18,ASSQESEQY
11,TRBJ1-2,TRBV30,AWSGGQFPGYT
15,TRBJ1-4,TRBV7-9,ASSLRAGSSTNEKLF
11,TRBJ2-5,TRBV11-1,ASRHRGKETQY
12,TRBJ2-7,TRBV15,ATSRERTGYEQY
14,TRBJ2-3,TRBV11-3,ASSWTAGGGTDTQY
13,TRBJ1-4,TRBV9,ASSVALGINEKLF
13,TRBJ1-5,TRBV15,ATSRSYRGDQPQH
13,TRBJ1-3,TRBV30,AWSRESLLGNTIY
13,TRBJ2-1,TRBV4-1,VSSPQGITYNEQF
12,TRBJ2-5,TRBV20-1,SASRPPGEETQY
15,TRBJ2-1,TRBV5-1,ASSSLAGGIHYNEQF
17,TRBJ2-2,TRBV3-1/TRBV3-2,ASSQVWDGGARNTGELF
12,TRBJ1-1,TRBV20-1,SASRGRLNTEAF
11,TRBJ1-1,TRBV28,ASRDTGRAEAF
12,TRBJ1-4,TRBV6-5,ASNLGQGAEKLF
15,TRBJ1-3,TRBV5-4,ASSQGSPSSSGNTIY
14,TRBJ2-1,TRBV19,ASSWRAGGDYNEQF
13,TRBJ2-5,TRBV5-4,ASSLSGRAQETQY
13,TRBJ1-6,TRBV6-5,ASSYTDSVGSPLH
11,TRBJ1-5,TRBV12-3/TRBV12-4,ASSDLGYGPQH
11,TRBJ2-7,TRBV19,ASSFGQGDEQY
13,TRBJ1-1,TRBV7-9,ASRKTGSMNTEAF
12,TRBJ1-5,TRBV27,ASSQAGANQPQH
15,TRBJ2-7,TRBV30,AWSMPPRLAATYEQY